This T cell receptor (beta chain) originates from a study of T-cell reconstitution after alpha-beta-depleted transplantation in children (dated by TCRdb to about 2016). Broadly, across the study: Using TCR repertoire profiling, the study quantitatively followed how T-cell immune reconstitution unfolded in children after TCRalphabeta/CD19-depleted allogeneic hematopoietic cell transplantation. General conclusions and limits of the study: In some patients, the high TCRbeta diversity seen at day 60 was put down to recipient T cells and intrathymic progenitors that had survived conditioning. Over the following months the frequencies of hyperexpanded clones went down, and after one year T-cell counts and TCRbeta diversity were mostly credited to newly produced T cells. The apparently early alphabetaT-cell count recovery about two months after transplant was reportedly dependent on only several hundred rapidly expanded clones derived from non-depleted graft cells.

This specimen's treatment or condition label, per the study, means: allogeneic hematopoietic cell transplantation with graft depleted of TCRalphabeta T cells and CD19 B cells. The transplant recipients were children given TCRalphabeta/CD19-depleted allogeneic hematopoietic cell grafts. Note on this clonotype: The target of this receptor is not known. Per-base qualities were not stored, and no clone one base away is much larger.

Library preparation used PCR. Sequencing relied on an Illumina HiSeq 2500. To normalize quantification of the TCRbeta repertoire, the TCR libraries were built with molecular barcoding that relied on unique molecular identifiers. TCRdb trimmed the raw reads at Q25, called clones with MiXCR and kept productive beta chains. Rows are combined by CDR3 protein, so each entry shows the most common genes and DNA. Here the sample has around 800,000 distinct CDR3 sequences; around 17% occur a single time. The ten largest clones represent around 5.3% of the sample. Trimming takes 1 base from V and 4 bases from J, and the germline ends sit 5 bases apart. Including cysteine and phenylalanine, the CDR3 has 13 amino acids. Only CDR3 DNA is held: 39 bases, read in frame from base 1. The germline V gene yields MGHRA for CDR1 and YSYEKL for CDR2.

The source was PBMCs, mostly from graft donor cells, collected 360 days after TCRalphabeta/CD19-depleted stem cell transplant. The sequence came from a male patient younger than 18 who had a stem cell transplant for acute lymphoblastic leukemia, so the T cells may come from the graft donor. This chain joins TRBV4-1 to TRBJ2-1, with the D gene not clear enough to name. The CDR3 sequence is CASSQVHYNEQFF. The DNA sequence is as follows: TGCGCCAGCAGCCAAGTCCATTACAATGAGCAGTTCTTC.